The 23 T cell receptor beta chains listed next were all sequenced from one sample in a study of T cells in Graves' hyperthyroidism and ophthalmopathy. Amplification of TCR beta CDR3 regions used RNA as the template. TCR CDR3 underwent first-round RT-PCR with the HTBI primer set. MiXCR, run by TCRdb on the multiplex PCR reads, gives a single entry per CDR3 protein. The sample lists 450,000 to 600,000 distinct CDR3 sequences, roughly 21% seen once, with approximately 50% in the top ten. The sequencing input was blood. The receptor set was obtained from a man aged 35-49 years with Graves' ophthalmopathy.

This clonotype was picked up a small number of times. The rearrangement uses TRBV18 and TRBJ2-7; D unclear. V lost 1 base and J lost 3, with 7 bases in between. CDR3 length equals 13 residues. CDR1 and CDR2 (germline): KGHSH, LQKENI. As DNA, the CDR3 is TGTGCCAGCTCACCACGGGTAGACTACGAGCAGTACTTC. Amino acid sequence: CASSPRVDYEQYF.

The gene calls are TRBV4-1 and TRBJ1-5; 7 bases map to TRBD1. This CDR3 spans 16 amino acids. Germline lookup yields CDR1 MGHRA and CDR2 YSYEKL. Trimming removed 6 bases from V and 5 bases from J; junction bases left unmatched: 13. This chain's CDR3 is CASREEGGNLDQPQHF. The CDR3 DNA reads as TGCGCCAGCAGGGAGGAAGGGGGCAATCTTGATCAGCCCCAGCATTTT.

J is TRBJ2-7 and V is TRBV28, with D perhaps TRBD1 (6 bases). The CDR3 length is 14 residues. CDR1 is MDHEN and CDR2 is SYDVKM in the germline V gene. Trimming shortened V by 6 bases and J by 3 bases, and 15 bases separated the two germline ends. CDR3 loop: CASRYRTAFYEQYF. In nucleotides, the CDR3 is TGTGCCAGCAGATATAGGACAGCCTTCTACGAGCAGTACTTC.

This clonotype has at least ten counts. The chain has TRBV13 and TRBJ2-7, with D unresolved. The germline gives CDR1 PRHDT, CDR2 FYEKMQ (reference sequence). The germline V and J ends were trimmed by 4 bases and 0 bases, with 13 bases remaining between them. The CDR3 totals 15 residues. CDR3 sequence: CASSSRTVSSYEQYF. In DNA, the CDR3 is TGTGCCAGCAGCTCCCGGACGGTAAGCTCCTACGAGCAGTACTTC.

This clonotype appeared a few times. The CDR3 nucleotides are TGCAGTGCTAGACGTTACAGCTCCTACAATGAGCAGTTCTTC. This codes for CSARRYSSYNEQFF. The rearrangement links TRBV20-1 to TRBJ2-1; unclear D gene. Germline V CDR1 and CDR2: DFQATT, SNEGSKA (reference sequence). V lost 2 bases, J lost 0 bases, and 8 bases lay in between. The CDR3 has 14 amino acids.

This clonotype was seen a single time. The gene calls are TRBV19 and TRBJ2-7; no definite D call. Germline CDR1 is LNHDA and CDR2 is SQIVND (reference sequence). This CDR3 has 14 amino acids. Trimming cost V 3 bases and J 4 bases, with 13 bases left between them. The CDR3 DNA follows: TGTGCCAGTAGTATGATCGCCACTTTATACGAGCAGTACTTC. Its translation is CASSMIATLYEQYF.

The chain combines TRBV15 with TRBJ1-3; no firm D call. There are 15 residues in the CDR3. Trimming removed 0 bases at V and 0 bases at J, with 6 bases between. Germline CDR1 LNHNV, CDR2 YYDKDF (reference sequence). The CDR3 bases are TGTGCCACCAGCAGAGATCGCGTCTCTGGAAACACCATATATTTT. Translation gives CATSRDRVSGNTIYF.

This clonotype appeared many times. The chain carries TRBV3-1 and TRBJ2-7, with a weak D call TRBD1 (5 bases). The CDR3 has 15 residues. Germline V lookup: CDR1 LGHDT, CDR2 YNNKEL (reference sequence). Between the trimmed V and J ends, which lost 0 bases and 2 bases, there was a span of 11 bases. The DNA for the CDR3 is TGTGCCAGCAGCCAAGAGGGCAGGGCCCCCTACGAGCAGTACTTC. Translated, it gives CASSQEGRAPYEQYF.

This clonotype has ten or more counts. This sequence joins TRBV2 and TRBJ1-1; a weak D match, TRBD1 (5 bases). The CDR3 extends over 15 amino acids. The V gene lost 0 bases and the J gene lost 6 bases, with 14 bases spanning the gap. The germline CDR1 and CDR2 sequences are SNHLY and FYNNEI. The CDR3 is CASSEARAGRAEAFF. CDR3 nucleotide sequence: TGTGCCAGCAGTGAAGCTCGGGCAGGGAGGGCTGAAGCTTTCTTT.

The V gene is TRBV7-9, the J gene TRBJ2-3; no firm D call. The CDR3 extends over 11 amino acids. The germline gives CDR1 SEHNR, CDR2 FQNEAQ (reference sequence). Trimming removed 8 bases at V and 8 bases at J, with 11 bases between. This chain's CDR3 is CASLESGTQYF. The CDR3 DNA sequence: TGTGCCAGCCTCGAATCGGGTACGCAGTATTTT.

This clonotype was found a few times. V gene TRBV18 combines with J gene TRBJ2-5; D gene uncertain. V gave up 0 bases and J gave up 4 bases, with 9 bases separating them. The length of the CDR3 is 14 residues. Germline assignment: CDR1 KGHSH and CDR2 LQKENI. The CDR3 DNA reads TGTGCCAGCTCACCACCGTCGTGGGGAGAGACCCAGTACTTC. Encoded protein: CASSPPSWGETQYF.

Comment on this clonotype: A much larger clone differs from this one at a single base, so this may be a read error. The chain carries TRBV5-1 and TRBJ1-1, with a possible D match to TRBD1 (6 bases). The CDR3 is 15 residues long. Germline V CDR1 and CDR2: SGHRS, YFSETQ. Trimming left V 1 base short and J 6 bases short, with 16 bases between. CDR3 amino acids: CASSLWTDFDAEAFF. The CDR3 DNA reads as TGCGCCAGCAGCTTGTGGACAGACTTTGACGCTGAAGCTTTCTTT.

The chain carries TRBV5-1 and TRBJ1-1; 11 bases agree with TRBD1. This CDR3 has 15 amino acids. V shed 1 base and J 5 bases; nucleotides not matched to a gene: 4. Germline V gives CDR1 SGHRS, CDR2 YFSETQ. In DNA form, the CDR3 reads TGCGCCAGCAGCTTGAGGGGACAGGGGGAGACTGAAGCTTTCTTT. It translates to CASSLRGQGETEAFF.

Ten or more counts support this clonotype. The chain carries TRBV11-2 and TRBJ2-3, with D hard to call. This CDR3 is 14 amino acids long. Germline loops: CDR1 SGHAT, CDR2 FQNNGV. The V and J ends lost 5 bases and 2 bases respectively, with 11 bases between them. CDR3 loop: CASSPGPYTDTQYF. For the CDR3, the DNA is TGTGCCAGCAGCCCCGGACCTTACACAGATACGCAGTATTTT.

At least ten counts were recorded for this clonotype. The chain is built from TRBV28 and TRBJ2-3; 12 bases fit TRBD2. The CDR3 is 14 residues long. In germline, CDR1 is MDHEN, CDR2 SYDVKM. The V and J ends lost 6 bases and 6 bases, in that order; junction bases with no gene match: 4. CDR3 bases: TGTGCCAGCAGCAGACTAGCGGGGGAGGATACGCAGTATTTT. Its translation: CASSRLAGEDTQYF.

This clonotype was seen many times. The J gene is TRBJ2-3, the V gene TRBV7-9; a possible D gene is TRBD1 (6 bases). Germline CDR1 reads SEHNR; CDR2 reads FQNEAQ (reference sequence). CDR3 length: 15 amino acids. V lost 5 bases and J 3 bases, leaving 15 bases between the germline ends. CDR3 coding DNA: TGTGCCAGCAGCCGAGGGACACCGGGAACAGATACGCAGTATTTT. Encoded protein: CASSRGTPGTDTQYF.

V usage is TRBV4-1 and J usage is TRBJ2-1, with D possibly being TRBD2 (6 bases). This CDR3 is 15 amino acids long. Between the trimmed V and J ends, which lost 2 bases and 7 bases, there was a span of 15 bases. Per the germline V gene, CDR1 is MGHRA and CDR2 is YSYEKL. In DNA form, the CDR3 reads TGCGCCAGCAGCCAAACCTCGCCGCGGGGTAATGAGCAGTTCTTC. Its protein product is CASSQTSPRGNEQFF.

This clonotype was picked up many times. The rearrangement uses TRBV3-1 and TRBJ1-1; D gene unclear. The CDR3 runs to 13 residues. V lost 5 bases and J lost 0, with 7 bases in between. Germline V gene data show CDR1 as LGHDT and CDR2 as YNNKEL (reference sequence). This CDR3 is CASSYSMNTEAFF. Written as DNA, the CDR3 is TGTGCCAGCAGCTACTCCATGAACACTGAAGCTTTCTTT. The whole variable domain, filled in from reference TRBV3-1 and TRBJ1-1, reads DTAVSQTPKYLVTQMGNDKSIKCEQNLGHDTMYWYKQDSKKFLKIMFSYNNKELIINETVPNRFSPKSPDKAHLNLHINSLELGDSAVYFCASSYSMNTEAFFGQGTRLTVV.

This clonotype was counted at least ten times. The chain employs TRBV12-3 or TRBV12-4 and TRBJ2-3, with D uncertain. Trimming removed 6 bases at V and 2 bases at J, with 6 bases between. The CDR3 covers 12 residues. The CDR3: CASRGLTDTQYF. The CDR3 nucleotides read TGTGCCAGCAGAGGCCTCACAGATACGCAGTATTTT.

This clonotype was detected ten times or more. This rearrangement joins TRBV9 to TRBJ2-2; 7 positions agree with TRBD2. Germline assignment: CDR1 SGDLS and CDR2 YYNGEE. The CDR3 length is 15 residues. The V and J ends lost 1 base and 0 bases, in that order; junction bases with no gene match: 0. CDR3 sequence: CASSVSGTNTGELFF. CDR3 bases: TGTGCCAGCAGCGTAAGCGGGACGAACACCGGGGAGCTGTTTTTT.

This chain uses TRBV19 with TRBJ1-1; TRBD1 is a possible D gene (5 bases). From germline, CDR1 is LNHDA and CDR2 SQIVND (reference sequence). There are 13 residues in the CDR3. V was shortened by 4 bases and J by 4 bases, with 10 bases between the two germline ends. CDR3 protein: CASSTGYGTEAFF. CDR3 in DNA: TGTGCCAGTAGTACAGGGTACGGCACTGAAGCTTTCTTT. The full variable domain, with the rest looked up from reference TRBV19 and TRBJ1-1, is DGGITQSPKYLFRKEGQNVTLSCEQNLNHDAMYWYRQDPGQGLRLIYYSQIVNDFQKGDIAEGYSVSREKKESFPLTVTSAQKNPTAFYLCASSTGYGTEAFFGQGTRLTVV.

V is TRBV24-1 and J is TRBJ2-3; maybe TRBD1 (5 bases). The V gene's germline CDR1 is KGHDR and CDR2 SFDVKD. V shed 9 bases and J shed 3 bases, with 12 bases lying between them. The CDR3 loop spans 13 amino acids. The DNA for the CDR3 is TGTGCCACCGGGGCGGCAGAAACAGATACGCAGTATTTT. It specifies CATGAAETDTQYF.

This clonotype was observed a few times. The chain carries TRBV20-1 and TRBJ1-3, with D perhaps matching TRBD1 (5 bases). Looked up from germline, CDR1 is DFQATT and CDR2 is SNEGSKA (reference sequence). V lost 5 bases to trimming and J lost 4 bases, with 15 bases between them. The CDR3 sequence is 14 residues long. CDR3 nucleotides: TGCAGTGCTGACCCAGGGATAAGAGGAAACACCATATATTTT. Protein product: CSADPGIRGNTIYF.